This T cell receptor beta chain was found in a study of blood T cell repertoires in COVID-19. The data were produced by immunoSEQ multiplex PCR, yet TCRdb's version contains in-frame clones alone and is incomplete. This table holds 150,000 to 200,000 clones, over 75% found once. The germline V gene encodes CDR1 MNHEY and CDR2 SVGAGI. This CDR3 region has 14 residues. V lost 8 bases, J lost 4 bases, and 8 bases stayed unmatched. This clonotype originated in a man older than 75 with COVID-19, enrolled during active disease. V usage is TRBV6-5 and J usage is TRBJ1-5; 7 nucleotides match TRBD1. The sequencing sample was made of peripheral blood. The CDR3 loop is CASLRQGGNQPQHF. As DNA, the CDR3 is TGTGCCAGCCTAAGACAGGGCGGTAATCAGCCCCAGCATTTT.